This T cell receptor (beta chain) was sequenced during a study of blood T cells in healthy people across ages. Each individual donor underwent a draw of ten milliliters of peripheral blood. Using a J-beta primer mix together with a sample-barcoded 5' primer, a second PCR was run for about 6 to 12 cycles. MiXCR, applied by TCRdb to the 5' RACE reads, yields one record per CDR3 protein. Counted here are about 720,000 distinct CDR3 sequences, approximately 22% occurring once; the ten biggest clones make up about 20%. The CDR3 consists of 15 residues. CDR1 SGHVT and CDR2 SQSDAQ come from the germline V gene. With 1 base removed from V and 4 bases from J, the gap between germline ends came to 13 bases. This clonotype has a handful of counts.

This receptor was obtained from an older man in good health. Material: blood. This chain uses TRBV7-4 with TRBJ1-1; no clear D. The chain's CDR3 is CASSLERSHGTEAFF. The CDR3 DNA is TGTGCCAGCAGCTTAGAGCGGTCGCACGGCACTGAAGCTTTCTTT.